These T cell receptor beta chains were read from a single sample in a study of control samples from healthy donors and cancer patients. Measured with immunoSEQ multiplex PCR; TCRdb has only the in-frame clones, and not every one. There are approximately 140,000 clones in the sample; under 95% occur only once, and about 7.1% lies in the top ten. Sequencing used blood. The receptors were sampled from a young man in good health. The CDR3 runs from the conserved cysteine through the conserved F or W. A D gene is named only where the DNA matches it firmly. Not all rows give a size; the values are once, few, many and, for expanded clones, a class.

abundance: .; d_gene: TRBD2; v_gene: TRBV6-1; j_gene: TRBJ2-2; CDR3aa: CASSGRLAGGTGELFF; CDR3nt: TGTGCCAGCAGTGGACGACTAGCGGGGGGGACCGGGGAGCTGTTTTTT
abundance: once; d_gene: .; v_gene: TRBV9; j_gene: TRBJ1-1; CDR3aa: CASSVDFRGPNTEAFF; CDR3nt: TGTGCCAGCAGCGTAGACTTCAGGGGACCCAACACTGAAGCTTTCTTT
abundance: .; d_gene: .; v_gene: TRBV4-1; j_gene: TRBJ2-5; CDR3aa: CASSQGREWRETQYF; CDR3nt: TGCGCCAGCAGCCAAGGCAGGGAGTGGCGGGAGACCCAGTACTTC
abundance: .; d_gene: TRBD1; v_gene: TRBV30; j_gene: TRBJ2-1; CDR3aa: CALTGTASSYNEQFF; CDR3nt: TGTGCCCTAACCGGGACAGCAAGCTCCTACAATGAGCAGTTCTTC
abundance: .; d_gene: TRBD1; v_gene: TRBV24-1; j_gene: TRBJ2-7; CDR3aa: CATSDPGTGTYEQYF; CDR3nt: TGTGCCACCAGTGACCCCGGGACAGGTACCTACGAGCAGTACTTC
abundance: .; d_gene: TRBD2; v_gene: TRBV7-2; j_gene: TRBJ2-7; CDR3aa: CASSATSGGAYEQYF; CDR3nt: TGTGCCAGCAGCGCTACTAGCGGGGGGGCGTACGAGCAGTACTTC
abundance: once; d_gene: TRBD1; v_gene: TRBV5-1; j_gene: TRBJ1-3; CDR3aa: CASSATGGIRNTIYF; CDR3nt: TGCGCCAGCAGCGCAACAGGGGGCATTCGAAACACCATATATTTT
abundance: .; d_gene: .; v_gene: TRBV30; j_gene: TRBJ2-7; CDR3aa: CAWSTAYEQYF; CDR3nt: TGTGCCTGGAGTACAGCCTACGAGCAGTACTTC
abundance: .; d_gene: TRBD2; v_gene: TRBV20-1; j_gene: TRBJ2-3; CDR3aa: CSASAGTSGGAKTDTQYF; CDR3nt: TGCAGTGCTAGTGCCGGGACTAGCGGGGGGGCAAAAACAGATACGCAGTATTTT
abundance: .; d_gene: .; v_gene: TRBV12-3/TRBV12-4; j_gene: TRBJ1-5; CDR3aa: CASSIPFQPQHF; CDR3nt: TGTGCCAGCTCAATCCCTTTTCAGCCCCAGCATTTT
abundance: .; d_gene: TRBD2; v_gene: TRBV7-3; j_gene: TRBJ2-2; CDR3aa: CASSLSGGYFTGELFF; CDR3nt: TGTGCCAGCAGCTTAAGCGGGGGGTACTTCACCGGGGAGCTGTTTTTT
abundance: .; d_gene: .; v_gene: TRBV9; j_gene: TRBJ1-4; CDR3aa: CASSVGGRGDEKLFF; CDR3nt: TGTGCCAGCAGCGTAGGCGGTCGGGGGGATGAAAAACTGTTTTTT
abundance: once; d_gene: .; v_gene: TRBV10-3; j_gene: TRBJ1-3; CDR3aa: CAISEPQGGGNTIYF; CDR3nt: TGTGCCATCAGTGAGCCCCAGGGAGGTGGAAACACCATATATTTT
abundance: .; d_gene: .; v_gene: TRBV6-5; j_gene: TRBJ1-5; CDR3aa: CASSWDSNQPQHF; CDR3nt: TGTGCCAGCAGCTGGGACAGCAATCAGCCCCAGCATTTT
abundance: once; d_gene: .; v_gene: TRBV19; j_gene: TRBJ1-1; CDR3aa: CASFSGFSTEAFF; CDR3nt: TGTGCCAGTTTTTCAGGTTTTAGCACTGAAGCTTTCTTT
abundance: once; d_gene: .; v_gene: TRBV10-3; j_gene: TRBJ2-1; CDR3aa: CAISPRDEQFF; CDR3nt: TGTGCCATCAGCCCCCGGGATGAGCAGTTCTTC
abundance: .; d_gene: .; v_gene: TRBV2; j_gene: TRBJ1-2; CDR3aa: CASSEARTGNGYTF; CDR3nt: TGTGCCAGCAGTGAAGCTAGGACCGGGAATGGCTACACCTTC
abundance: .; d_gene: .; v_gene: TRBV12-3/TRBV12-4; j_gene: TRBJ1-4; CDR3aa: CASSLDVEKLFF; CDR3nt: TGTGCCAGCAGCCTTGACGTAGAAAAACTGTTTTTT
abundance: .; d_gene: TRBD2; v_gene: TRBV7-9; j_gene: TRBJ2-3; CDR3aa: CASSPRGLAGHTDTQYF; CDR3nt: TGTGCCAGCAGCCCCCGGGGACTAGCGGGGCACACAGATACGCAGTATTTT
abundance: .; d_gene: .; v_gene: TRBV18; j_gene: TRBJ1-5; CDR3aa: CASSEKNREGQPQHF; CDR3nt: TGTGCCAGCTCCGAAAAAAACAGGGAGGGCCAGCCCCAGCATTTT
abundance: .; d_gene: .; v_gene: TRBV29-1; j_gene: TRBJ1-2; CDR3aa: CSVGEINYGYTF; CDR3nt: TGCAGCGTTGGGGAGATTAACTATGGCTACACCTTC
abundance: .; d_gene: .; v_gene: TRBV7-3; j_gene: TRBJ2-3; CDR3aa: CASSIGQGGRHTQYF; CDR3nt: TGTGCCAGCAGCATAGGACAGGGAGGGAGGCATACGCAGTATTTT
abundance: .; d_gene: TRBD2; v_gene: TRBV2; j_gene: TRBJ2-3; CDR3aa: CASSGLAGGTDTQYF; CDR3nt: TGTGCCAGCTCAGGACTAGCGGGGGGCACAGATACGCAGTATTTT
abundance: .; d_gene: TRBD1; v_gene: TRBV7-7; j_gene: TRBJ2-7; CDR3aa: CASSAGQGSYEQYF; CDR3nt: TGTGCCAGCAGCGCCGGACAGGGAAGCTACGAGCAGTACTTC
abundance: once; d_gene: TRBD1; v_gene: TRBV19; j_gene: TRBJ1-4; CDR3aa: CASSIDKGQGGTNEKLFF; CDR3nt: TGTGCCAGTAGTATAGATAAGGGACAGGGGGGCACTAATGAAAAACTGTTTTTT
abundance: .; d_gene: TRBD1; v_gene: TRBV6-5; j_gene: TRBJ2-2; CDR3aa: CASSRTGATGELFF; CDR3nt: TGTGCCAGCAGCCGGACAGGGGCCACCGGGGAGCTGTTTTTT
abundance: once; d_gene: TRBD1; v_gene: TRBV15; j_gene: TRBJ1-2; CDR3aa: CATSRDRQGGYGYTF; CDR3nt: TGTGCCACCAGCAGAGATCGGCAGGGGGGCTATGGCTACACCTTC
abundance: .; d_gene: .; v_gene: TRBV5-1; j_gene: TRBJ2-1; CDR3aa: CASSFSAVGTYNEQFF; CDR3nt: TGCGCCAGCAGCTTTTCGGCCGTGGGCACCTACAATGAGCAGTTCTTC
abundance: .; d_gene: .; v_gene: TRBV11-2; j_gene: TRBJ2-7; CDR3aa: CASSSRTDGYEQYF; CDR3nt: TGTGCCAGCAGCTCCCGAACGGACGGCTACGAGCAGTACTTC